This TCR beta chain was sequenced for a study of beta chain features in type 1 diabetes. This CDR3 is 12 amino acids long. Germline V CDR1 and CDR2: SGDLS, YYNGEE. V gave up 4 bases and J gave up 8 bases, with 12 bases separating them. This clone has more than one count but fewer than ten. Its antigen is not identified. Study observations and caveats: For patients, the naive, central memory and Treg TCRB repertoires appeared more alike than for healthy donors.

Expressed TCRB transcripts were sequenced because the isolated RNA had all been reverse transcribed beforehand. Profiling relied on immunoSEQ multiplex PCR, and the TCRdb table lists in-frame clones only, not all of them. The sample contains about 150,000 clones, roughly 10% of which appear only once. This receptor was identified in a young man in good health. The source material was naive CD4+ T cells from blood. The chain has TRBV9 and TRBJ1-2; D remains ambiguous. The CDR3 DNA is TGTGCCAGCAGCCTTGGGAGCTGGGGCTACACCTTC. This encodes CASSLGSWGYTF.